This is a list of T cell receptor beta chains from one sample in a study of T cells in Graves' hyperthyroidism and ophthalmopathy. One entry per CDR3 protein, called by TCRdb with MiXCR from the multiplex PCR reads. This table has approximately 520,000 distinct CDR3 sequences, around 21% appearing once. The sequenced sample consisted of blood. The receptor source for this set is a man in his late teens or twenties with Graves' hyperthyroidism. Both conserved end residues are part of each CDR3. Each record gives: D gene, CDR3 length, clone size, V gene, J gene, CDR3 protein, CDR3 DNA. The D gene is left open where the match is weak. Where a row states a size, it is once, few, many or the class of an expanded clone; other rows omit it.

.,14,many,TRBV12-3/TRBV12-4,TRBJ1-2,CASSLDRGRDGYTF,TGTGCCAGCAGCCTTGACAGAGGAAGGGATGGCTACACCTTC
.,12,many,TRBV30,TRBJ1-1,CAWSPRDVEAFF,TGTGCCTGGAGTCCTCGGGACGTTGAAGCTTTCTTT
.,13,.,TRBV28,TRBJ1-1,CASIALMNTEAFF,TGTGCCAGCATTGCGCTCATGAACACTGAAGCTTTCTTT
.,13,few,TRBV29-1,TRBJ1-1,CSVAPFQDTEAFF,TGCAGCGTTGCGCCTTTCCAGGACACTGAAGCTTTCTTT
.,15,many,TRBV6-1,TRBJ1-1,CASSEAEFGNTEAFF,TGTGCCAGCAGTGAAGCGGAGTTTGGGAACACTGAAGCTTTCTTT
.,16,few,TRBV4-1,TRBJ1-2,CASSQDQRISNYGYTF,TGCGCCAGCAGCCAAGATCAGAGGATTTCTAACTATGGCTACACCTTC
TRBD1,15,.,TRBV28,TRBJ1-1,CASSTQGVMNTEAFF,TGTGCCAGCTCGACCCAGGGGGTCATGAACACTGAAGCTTTCTTT
.,13,.,TRBV7-2,TRBJ1-5,CASSPGGGQPRHF,TGTGCCAGCAGCCCCGGCGGGGGTCAGCCCCGGCATTTT
.,13,many,TRBV28,TRBJ2-4,CASTPGAENIQYF,TGTGCCAGCACCCCCGGGGCGGAAAACATTCAGTACTTC
.,15,few,TRBV2,TRBJ2-2,CASSRGRVGTGELFF,TGTGCCAGCAGTAGGGGCAGGGTCGGCACCGGGGAGCTGTTTTTT
TRBD1,17,many,TRBV19,TRBJ1-5,CATGRAGGDPSNQPQHF,TGTGCCACCGGGAGGGCAGGGGGCGATCCAAGCAATCAGCCCCAGCATTTT
TRBD1,15,many,TRBV13,TRBJ1-2,CASSLAAGGEYGYTF,TGTGCCAGCAGCTTAGCCGCAGGGGGCGAGTATGGCTACACCTTC
TRBD1,16,.,TRBV11-2,TRBJ1-1,CASSLEVGRGLTEAFF,TGTGCCAGCAGCTTAGAAGTTGGCAGGGGGCTCACTGAAGCTTTCTTT
.,14,few,TRBV2,TRBJ2-7,CASSTGRGSYEQYF,TGTGCCAGCAGTACGGGACGGGGGTCTTACGAGCAGTACTTC
.,16,many,TRBV12-3/TRBV12-4,TRBJ2-4,CASSLEIALAKNIQYF,TGTGCCAGCAGTTTAGAAATAGCGTTAGCCAAAAACATTCAGTACTTC
.,15,many,TRBV20-1,TRBJ1-5,CSASEVAGTNQPQHF,TGCAGTGCTAGTGAGGTGGCAGGCACCAATCAGCCCCAGCATTTT
TRBD1,15,.,TRBV12-3/TRBV12-4,TRBJ2-5,CASRAGTGYGETQYF,TGTGCCAGCAGAGCCGGGACAGGGTATGGAGAGACCCAGTACTTC
TRBD1,15,.,TRBV6-1,TRBJ2-7,CASSHRDRLSYEQYF,TGTGCCAGCAGCCACCGGGACAGACTATCCTACGAGCAGTACTTC
TRBD1,14,many,TRBV28,TRBJ2-5,CASSGTGKQETQYF,TGTGCCAGCAGTGGGACAGGGAAACAAGAGACCCAGTACTTC
TRBD1,14,many,TRBV20-1,TRBJ1-1,CSAREEYRGTEAFF,TGCAGTGCTAGAGAAGAATACAGGGGCACTGAAGCTTTCTTT
.,15,many,TRBV12-3/TRBV12-4,TRBJ1-5,CASSLTSMGNQPQHF,TGTGCCAGCAGTTTGACTTCGATGGGCAATCAGCCCCAGCATTTT
TRBD1,17,.,TRBV12-5,TRBJ2-7,CASARIQGQTKLYEQYF,TGTGCTAGTGCCCGTATTCAGGGACAGACTAAGCTCTACGAGCAGTACTTC
.,15,few,TRBV11-2,TRBJ2-7,CASSSRTSSSNEQYF,TGTGCCAGCAGCTCCAGGACTTCCTCATCCAACGAGCAGTACTTC
TRBD1,16,few,TRBV25-1,TRBJ2-2,CASRSIGTGVFGELFF,TGTGCCAGCAGGAGTATAGGGACAGGGGTTTTCGGGGAGCTGTTTTTT
.,14,.,TRBV6-1,TRBJ2-2,CASSTYANTGELFF,TGTGCCAGCAGTACCTACGCGAACACCGGGGAGCTGTTTTTT
.,15,.,TRBV7-8,TRBJ1-1,CASSLGVHLNTEAFF,TGTGCCAGCAGCTTAGGAGTGCATCTAAACACTGAAGCTTTCTTT
.,12,.,TRBV18,TRBJ2-7,CASSPDDYEQYF,TGTGCCAGCTCACCAGACGACTACGAGCAGTACTTC
.,13,many,TRBV4-2,TRBJ1-5,CASSQLITEPQHF,TGTGCCAGCAGCCAACTAATCACGGAGCCCCAGCATTTT
.,13,many,TRBV19,TRBJ1-5,CASTQGRGQPQHF,TGTGCCAGTACACAGGGTAGAGGGCAGCCCCAGCATTTT
.,12,many,TRBV7-8,TRBJ1-1,CASSLNQGEAFF,TGTGCCAGCAGCTTAAATCAGGGCGAAGCTTTCTTT
TRBD1,16,many,TRBV20-1,TRBJ1-2,CSARGTGAGDNYGYTF,TGCAGTGCTAGGGGGACAGGGGCCGGGGATAACTATGGCTACACCTTC
TRBD2,15,.,TRBV5-1,TRBJ2-5,CASSLEASGVETQYF,TGCGCCAGCAGCTTGGAAGCTAGCGGGGTGGAGACCCAGTACTTC
.,15,many,TRBV9,TRBJ1-3,CASSATGSSGNTIYF,TGTGCCAGCAGCGCGACAGGTAGCTCTGGAAACACCATATATTTT
.,13,few,TRBV15,TRBJ1-1,CATSREYRLGAFF,TGTGCCACCAGCAGAGAATATCGGCTAGGCGCTTTCTTT
.,14,.,TRBV28,TRBJ2-5,CASRCAGQWETQYF,TGTGCCTCACGCTGCGCGGGGCAGTGGGAGACCCAGTACTTC
.,13,many,TRBV10-3,TRBJ2-7,CATRTIPLGEQYF,TGTGCCACCCGGACCATTCCCCTGGGCGAGCAGTACTTC
.,15,many,TRBV10-3,TRBJ1-1,CAIRVEGRSRTEAFF,TGTGCCATCAGGGTAGAGGGCAGGTCGCGCACTGAAGCTTTCTTT
.,14,few,TRBV12-3/TRBV12-4,TRBJ2-1,CASSPLRTGGVKFF,TGTGCCAGCAGTCCACTTCGAACCGGCGGCGTAAAGTTCTTC
.,14,many,TRBV10-2,TRBJ1-1,CASSERQADTEAFF,TGCGCCAGCAGTGAGAGACAGGCGGACACTGAAGCTTTCTTT
.,14,many,TRBV24-1,TRBJ1-2,CATSDSTGLSGYTF,TGTGCCACCAGTGATTCAACAGGCTTATCCGGCTACACCTTC
TRBD2,18,few,TRBV20-1,TRBJ2-2,CSARYGGTSGEVAGELFF,TGCAGTGCTAGATATGGGGGGACTAGTGGGGAGGTGGCCGGGGAGCTGTTTTTT
.,16,few,TRBV7-6,TRBJ2-2,CASSLDSEPNTGELFF,TGTGCCAGCAGCTTAGATTCGGAGCCGAACACCGGGGAGCTGTTTTTT
.,14,few,TRBV20-1,TRBJ1-5,CSARGHMIGQPQHF,TGCAGTGCTAGAGGTCACATGATAGGGCAGCCCCAGCATTTT
.,12,many,TRBV2,TRBJ1-5,CASSRQNQPQHF,TGTGCCAGCAGCCGACAGAATCAGCCCCAGCATTTT
TRBD1,16,many,TRBV11-3,TRBJ2-7,CASSLERAGGDYEQYF,TGTGCCAGCAGCTTAGAGCGAGCAGGGGGCGACTACGAGCAGTACTTC
TRBD1,14,.,TRBV19,TRBJ1-6,CASGFRDRASPLHF,TGTGCCAGCGGATTCCGGGACAGGGCCTCACCCCTCCACTTT
TRBD1,13,many,TRBV6-1,TRBJ1-2,CASQTGGGFGYTF,TGTGCCAGCCAGACAGGGGGTGGATTTGGCTACACCTTC
TRBD2,17,few,TRBV6-2/TRBV6-3,TRBJ2-3,CASSYSPTSGGVDTQYF,TGTGCCAGCAGTTATTCCCCGACTAGCGGGGGGGTTGATACGCAGTATTTT
.,12,.,TRBV20-1,TRBJ2-5,CSASWTGETQYF,TGCAGTGCTAGCTGGACGGGTGAGACCCAGTACTTC
TRBD2,14,.,TRBV6-1,TRBJ2-5,CASRRGRAGETQYF,TGTGCCAGCAGACGCGGGAGGGCAGGGGAGACCCAGTACTTC
.,12,many,TRBV2,TRBJ2-7,CAVVQGPYEQYF,TGTGCCGTGGTACAGGGTCCCTACGAGCAGTACTTC
.,13,.,TRBV7-9,TRBJ1-1,CASSFMGPEEAFF,TGTGCCAGCAGCTTTATGGGGCCCGAAGAAGCTTTCTTT
TRBD1,13,.,TRBV20-1,TRBJ2-5,CSARTQGGETQYF,TGCAGTGCTAGGACACAGGGGGGAGAGACCCAGTACTTC